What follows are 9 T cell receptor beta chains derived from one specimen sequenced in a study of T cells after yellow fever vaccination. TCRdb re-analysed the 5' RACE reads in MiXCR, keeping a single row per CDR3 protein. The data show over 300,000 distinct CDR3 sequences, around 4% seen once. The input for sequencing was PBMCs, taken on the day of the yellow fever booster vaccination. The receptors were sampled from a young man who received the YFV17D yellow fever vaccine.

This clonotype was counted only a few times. The CDR3 here is CASRDREVDEQYV. For the CDR3, the DNA is TGTGCCAGCAGGGACAGGGAGGTGGACGAGCAGTACGTC. V is TRBV12-3 or TRBV12-4 and J is TRBJ2-7; TRBD1 matches at 8 bases. The CDR3 loop spans 13 amino acids. V was pared by 6 bases and J by 5 bases, with 6 bases of the junction left unmatched.

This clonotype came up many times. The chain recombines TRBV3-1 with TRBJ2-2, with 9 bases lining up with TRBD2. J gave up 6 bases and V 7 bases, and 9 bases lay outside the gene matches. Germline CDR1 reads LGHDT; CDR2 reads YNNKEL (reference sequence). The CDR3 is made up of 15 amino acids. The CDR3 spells CASTPSQRGAGELFF. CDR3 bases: TGTGCCAGCACCCCAAGCCAGCGGGGGGCCGGGGAGCTGTTTTTT.

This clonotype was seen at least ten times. CDR3 sequence (DNA): TGTGCCAGCACCGCAGGGGGAAAAGGGGCCAACGTCCTGACTTTC. This gives the protein CASTAGGKGANVLTF. The rearrangement joins TRBV6-5 to TRBJ2-6, with 7 positions matching TRBD1. The CDR3 has 15 residues. V trimming: 7 bases; J trimming: 4 bases; junction bases outside the gene matches: 7. Germline CDR1 and CDR2: MNHEY and SVGAGI.

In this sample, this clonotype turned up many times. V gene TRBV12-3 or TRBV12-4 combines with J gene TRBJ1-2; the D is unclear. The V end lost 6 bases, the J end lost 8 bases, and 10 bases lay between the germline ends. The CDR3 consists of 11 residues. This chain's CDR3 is CASSRGFGYTF. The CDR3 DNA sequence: TGTGCCAGCAGCAGAGGGTTCGGCTACACCTTC.

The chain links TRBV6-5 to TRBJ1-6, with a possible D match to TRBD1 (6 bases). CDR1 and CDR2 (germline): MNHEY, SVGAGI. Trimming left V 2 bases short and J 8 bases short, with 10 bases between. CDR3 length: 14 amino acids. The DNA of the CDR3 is TGTGCCAGCAGTTACCACAGGGCAGATTCACCCCTCCACTTT. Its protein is CASSYHRADSPLHF.

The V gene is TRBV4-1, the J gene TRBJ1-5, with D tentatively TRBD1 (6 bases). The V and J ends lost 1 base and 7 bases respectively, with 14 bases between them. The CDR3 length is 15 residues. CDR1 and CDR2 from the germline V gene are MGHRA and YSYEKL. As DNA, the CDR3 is TGCGCCAGCAGCCAAGGGGGGGCTAGGAAGCAGCCCCAGCATTTT. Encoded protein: CASSQGGARKQPQHF.

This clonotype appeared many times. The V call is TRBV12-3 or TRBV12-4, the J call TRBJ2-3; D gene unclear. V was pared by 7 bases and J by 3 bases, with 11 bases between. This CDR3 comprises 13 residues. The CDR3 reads CASKGLGTDTQYF. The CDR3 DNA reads TGTGCCAGCAAAGGGTTGGGGACAGATACGCAGTATTTT.

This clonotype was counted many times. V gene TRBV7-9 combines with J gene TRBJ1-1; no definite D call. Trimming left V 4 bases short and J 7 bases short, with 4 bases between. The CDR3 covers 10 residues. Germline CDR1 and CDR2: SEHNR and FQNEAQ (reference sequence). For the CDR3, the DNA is TGTGCCAGCAGCTCCCGTGAAGCTTTCTTT. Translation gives CASSSREAFF.

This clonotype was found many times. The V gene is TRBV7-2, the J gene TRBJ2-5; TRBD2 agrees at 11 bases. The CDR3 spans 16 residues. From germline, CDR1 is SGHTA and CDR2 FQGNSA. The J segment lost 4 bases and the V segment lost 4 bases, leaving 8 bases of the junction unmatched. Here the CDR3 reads CASSSATSGIPETQYF. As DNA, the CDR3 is TGTGCCAGCAGCTCCGCGACTAGCGGGATCCCAGAGACCCAGTACTTC.